Detailed here is one TCR beta chain. The antigen remains unidentified. Repertoires were generated with immunoSEQ multiplex PCR, while TCRdb's copy carries only in-frame clones and drops some. Of some 150,000 clones in the sample, 90% were seen once. Pooling covered second doses at about 4 or about 12 weeks. The germline V and J ends were trimmed by 0 bases and 9 bases, with 4 bases remaining between them. This CDR3 is built from 12 residues. Germline CDR1 and CDR2: SGHNT and YYREEE (reference sequence). The sample originates from a study of T cell responses to AZD1222 COVID-19 vaccine. Broader study findings: Without day 14 samples, only post-peak T cell repertoires were studied.

This receptor was obtained from an adult who received the AZD1222 COVID-19 vaccine. V is TRBV5-4 and J is TRBJ1-6; the D is unclear. This material consisted of peripheral blood, taken 28 days after the second AZD1222 dose. CDR3 in DNA: TGTGCCAGCAGCTTGGAGGGTTCACCCCTCCACTTT. Encoded protein: CASSLEGSPLHF.